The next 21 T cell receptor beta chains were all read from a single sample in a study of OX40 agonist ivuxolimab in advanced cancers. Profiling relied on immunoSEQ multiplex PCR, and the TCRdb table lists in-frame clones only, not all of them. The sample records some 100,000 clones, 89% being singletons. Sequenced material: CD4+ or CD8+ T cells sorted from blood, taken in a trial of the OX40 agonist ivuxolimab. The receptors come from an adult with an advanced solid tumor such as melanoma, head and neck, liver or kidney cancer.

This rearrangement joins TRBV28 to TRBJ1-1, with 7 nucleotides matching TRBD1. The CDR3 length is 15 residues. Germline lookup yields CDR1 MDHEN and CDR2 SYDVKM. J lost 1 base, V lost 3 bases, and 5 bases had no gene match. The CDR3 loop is CASSFISGGNTEAFF. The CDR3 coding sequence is TGTGCCAGCAGTTTCATATCAGGGGGGAACACTGAAGCTTTCTTT.

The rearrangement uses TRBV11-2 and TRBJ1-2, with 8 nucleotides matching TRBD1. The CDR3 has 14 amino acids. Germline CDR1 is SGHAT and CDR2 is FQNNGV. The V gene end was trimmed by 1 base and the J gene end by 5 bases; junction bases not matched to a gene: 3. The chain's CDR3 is CASSLGTGLYGYTF. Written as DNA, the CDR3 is TGTGCCAGCAGCTTAGGGACAGGGCTGTATGGCTACACCTTC.

The CDR3 bases are TGTGCCAGCAGTTCCGGGGACAGGTTTAACACTGAAGCTTTCTTT. Translating gives CASSSGDRFNTEAFF. V is TRBV27 and J is TRBJ1-1; the match to TRBD1 covers 8 bases. The CDR3 contains 15 residues. The V and J ends lost 4 bases and 2 bases, in that order; junction bases with no gene match: 6. Germline lookup yields CDR1 MNHEY and CDR2 SMNVEV (reference sequence).

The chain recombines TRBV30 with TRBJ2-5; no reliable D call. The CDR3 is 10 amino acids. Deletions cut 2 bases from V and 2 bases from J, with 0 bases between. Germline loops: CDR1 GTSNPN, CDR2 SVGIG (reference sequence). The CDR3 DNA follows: TGTGCCTGGAGTCAAGAGACCCAGTACTTC. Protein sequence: CAWSQETQYF.

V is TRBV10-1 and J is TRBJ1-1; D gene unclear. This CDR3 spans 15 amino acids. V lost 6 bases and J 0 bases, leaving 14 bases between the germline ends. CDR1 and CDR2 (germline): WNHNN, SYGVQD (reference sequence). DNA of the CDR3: TGCGCCAGCAGCCCTGATCCCCTATTGAACACTGAAGCTTTCTTT. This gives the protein CASSPDPLLNTEAFF.

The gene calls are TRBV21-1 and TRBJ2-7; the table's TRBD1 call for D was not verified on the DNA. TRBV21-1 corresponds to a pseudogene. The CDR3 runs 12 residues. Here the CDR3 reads CASSPSGNEQYF. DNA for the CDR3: TGTGCCAGCAGCCCCTCAGGGAACGAGCAGTACTTC.

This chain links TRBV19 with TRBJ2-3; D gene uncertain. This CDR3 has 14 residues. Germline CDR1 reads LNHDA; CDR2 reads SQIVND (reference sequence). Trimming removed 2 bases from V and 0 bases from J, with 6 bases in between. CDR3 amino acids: CASSITASTDTQYF. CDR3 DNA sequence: TGTGCCAGTAGTATAACAGCTAGCACAGATACGCAGTATTTT. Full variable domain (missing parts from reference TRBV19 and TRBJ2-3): DGGITQSPKYLFRKEGQNVTLSCEQNLNHDAMYWYRQDPGQGLRLIYYSQIVNDFQKGDIAEGYSVSREKKESFPLTVTSAQKNPTAFYLCASSITASTDTQYFGPGTRLTVL.

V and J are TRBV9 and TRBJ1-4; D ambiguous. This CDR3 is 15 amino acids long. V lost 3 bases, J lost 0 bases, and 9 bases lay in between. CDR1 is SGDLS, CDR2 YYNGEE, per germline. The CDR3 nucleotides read TGTGCCAGCAGCGCGCAGGTTTCAACTAATGAAAAACTGTTTTTT. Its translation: CASSAQVSTNEKLFF.

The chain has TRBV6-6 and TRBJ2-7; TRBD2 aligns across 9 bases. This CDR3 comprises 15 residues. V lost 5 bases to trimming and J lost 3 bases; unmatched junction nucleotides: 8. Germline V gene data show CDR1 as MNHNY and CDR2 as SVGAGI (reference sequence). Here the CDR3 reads CASSRVAGENYEQYF. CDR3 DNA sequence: TGTGCCAGCAGTCGGGTAGCGGGAGAAAACTACGAGCAGTACTTC.

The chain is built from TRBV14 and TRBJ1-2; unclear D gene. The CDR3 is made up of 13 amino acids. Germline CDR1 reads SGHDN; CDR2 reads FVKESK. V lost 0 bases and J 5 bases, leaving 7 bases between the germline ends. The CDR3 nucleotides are TGTGCCAGCAGCCAAGACGGAATGTATGGCTACACCTTC. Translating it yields CASSQDGMYGYTF.

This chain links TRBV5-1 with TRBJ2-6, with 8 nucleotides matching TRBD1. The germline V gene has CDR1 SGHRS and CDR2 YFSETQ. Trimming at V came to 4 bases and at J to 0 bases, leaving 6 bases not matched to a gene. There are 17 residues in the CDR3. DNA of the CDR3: TGCGCCAGCAGCCCGGGACAGGCCCACTCTGGGGCCAACGTCCTGACTTTC. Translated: CASSPGQAHSGANVLTF.

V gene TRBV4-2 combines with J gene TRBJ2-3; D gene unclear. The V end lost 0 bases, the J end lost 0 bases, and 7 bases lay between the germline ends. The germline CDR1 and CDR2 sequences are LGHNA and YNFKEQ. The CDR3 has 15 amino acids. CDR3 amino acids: CASSQDWYSTDTQYF. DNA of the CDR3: TGTGCCAGCAGCCAAGATTGGTACAGCACAGATACGCAGTATTTT.

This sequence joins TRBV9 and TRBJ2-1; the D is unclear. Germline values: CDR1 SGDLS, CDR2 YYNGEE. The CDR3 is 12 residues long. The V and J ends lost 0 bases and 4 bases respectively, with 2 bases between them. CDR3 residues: CASSVEYNEQFF. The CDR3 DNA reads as TGTGCCAGCAGCGTAGAGTACAATGAGCAGTTCTTC.

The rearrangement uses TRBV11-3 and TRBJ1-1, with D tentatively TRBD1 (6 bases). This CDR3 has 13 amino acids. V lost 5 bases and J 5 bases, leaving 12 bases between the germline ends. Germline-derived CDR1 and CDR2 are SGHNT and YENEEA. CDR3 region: CASSPEGGTEAFF. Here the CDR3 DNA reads TGTGCCAGCAGCCCTGAGGGGGGTACTGAAGCTTTCTTT.

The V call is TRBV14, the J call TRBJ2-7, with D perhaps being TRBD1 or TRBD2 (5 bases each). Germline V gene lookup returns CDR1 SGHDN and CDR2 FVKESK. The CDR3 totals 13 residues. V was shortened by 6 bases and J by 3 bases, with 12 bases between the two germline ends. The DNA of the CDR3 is TGTGCCAGCAGACGGTCGGGGCTCTACGAGCAGTACTTC. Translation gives CASRRSGLYEQYF.

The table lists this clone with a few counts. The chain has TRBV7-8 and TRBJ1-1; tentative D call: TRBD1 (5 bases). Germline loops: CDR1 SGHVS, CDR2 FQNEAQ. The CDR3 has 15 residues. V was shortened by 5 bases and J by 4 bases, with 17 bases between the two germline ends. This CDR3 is CASSRGEGRGTEAFF. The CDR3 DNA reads TGTGCCAGCAGCCGAGGGGAGGGGAGAGGCACTGAAGCTTTCTTT.

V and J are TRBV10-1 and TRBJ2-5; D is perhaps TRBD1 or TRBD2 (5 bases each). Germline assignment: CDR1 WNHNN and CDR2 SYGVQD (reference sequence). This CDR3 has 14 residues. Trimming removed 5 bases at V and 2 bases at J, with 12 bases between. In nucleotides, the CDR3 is TGCGCCAGCAGTTGGGACCGGCGACAAGAGACCCAGTACTTC. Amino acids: CASSWDRRQETQYF.

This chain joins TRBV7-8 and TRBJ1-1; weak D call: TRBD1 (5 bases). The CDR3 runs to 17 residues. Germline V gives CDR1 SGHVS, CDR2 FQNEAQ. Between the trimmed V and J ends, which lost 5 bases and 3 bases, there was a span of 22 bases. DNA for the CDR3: TGTGCCAGCAGCCTCCGGACCGGGGGAGGAAGGGACACTGAAGCTTTCTTT. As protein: CASSLRTGGGRDTEAFF. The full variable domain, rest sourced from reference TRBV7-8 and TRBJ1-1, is GAGVSQSPRYKVAKRGQDVALRCDPISGHVSLFWYQQALGQGPEFLTYFQNEAQLDKSGLPSDRFFAERPEGSVSTLKIQRTQQEDSAVYLCASSLRTGGGRDTEAFFGQGTRLTVV.

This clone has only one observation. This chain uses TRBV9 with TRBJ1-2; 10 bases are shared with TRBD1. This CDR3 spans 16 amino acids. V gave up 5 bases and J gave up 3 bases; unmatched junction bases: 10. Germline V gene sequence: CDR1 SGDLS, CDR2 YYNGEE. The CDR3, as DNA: TGTGCCAGCAGTGGGGGACAGGGGACCATACACTATGGCTACACCTTC. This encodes CASSGGQGTIHYGYTF. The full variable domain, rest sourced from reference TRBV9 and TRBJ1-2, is DSGVTQTPKHLITATGQRVTLRCSPRSGDLSVYWYQQSLDQGLQFLIQYYNGEERAKGNILERFSAQQFPDLHSELNLSSLELGDSALYFCASSGGQGTIHYGYTFGSGTRLTVV.

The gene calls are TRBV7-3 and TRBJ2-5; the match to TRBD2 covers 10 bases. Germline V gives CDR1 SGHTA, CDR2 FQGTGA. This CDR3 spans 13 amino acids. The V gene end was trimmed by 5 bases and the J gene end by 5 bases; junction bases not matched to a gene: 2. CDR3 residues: CASSMGLAETQYF. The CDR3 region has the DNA TGTGCCAGCAGCATGGGACTAGCGGAGACCCAGTACTTC.

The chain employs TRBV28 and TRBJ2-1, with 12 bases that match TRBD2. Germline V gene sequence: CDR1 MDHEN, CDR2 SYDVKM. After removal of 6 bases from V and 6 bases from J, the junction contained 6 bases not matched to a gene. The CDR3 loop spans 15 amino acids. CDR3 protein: CASRELAGGSNEQFF. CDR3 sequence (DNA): TGTGCCAGCAGGGAACTAGCGGGAGGAAGCAATGAGCAGTTCTTC.